Below are 9 T cell receptor beta chains sequenced from a single sample in a study of blood T cell repertoires in COVID-19. Using immunoSEQ multiplex PCR, the repertoire was profiled, and TCRdb retains in-frame clones only, with some absent. The repertoire holds 290,000 or so clones, 85% seen once, with 4.5% to 5.5% in the top ten. Sequenced sample: peripheral blood. All receptors come from a man between 50 and 59 years old with active or convalescent COVID-19.

The J gene is TRBJ1-2, the V gene TRBV29-1; the D gene is possibly TRBD1 (6 bases). Trimming pared 7 bases from V and 3 bases from J, leaving 12 bases between. The CDR3 contains 12 residues. CDR1 is SQVTM, CDR2 ANQGSEA, per germline. Here the CDR3 reads CSARGGYYGYTF. The CDR3 DNA follows: TGCAGCGCCCGAGGGGGTTACTATGGCTACACCTTC.

V gene TRBV5-8 combines with J gene TRBJ1-1; D gene uncertain. This CDR3 spans 17 amino acids. Germline V gives CDR1 SGHTS, CDR2 YDEGEE. The ends were cut back, 4 bases at V and 2 bases at J, with 21 bases in the middle. CDR3 loop: CASSLSQRHLLNTEAFF. The CDR3 bases are TGTGCCAGCAGCCTATCGCAAAGACACCTCCTTAACACTGAAGCTTTCTTT. The variable domain in full, with the rest retrieved from reference TRBV5-8 and TRBJ1-1, is EAGVTQSPTHLIKTRGQQATLRCSPISGHTSVYWYQQALGLGLQFLLWYDEGEERNRGNFPPRFSGRQFPNYSSELNVNALELEDSALYLCASSLSQRHLLNTEAFFGQGTRLTVV.

This chain uses TRBV5-1 with TRBJ2-7, with 7 bases that match TRBD2. J gave up 5 bases and V 2 bases, and 4 bases lay outside the gene matches. The CDR3 consists of 13 residues. Germline lookup yields CDR1 SGHRS and CDR2 YFSETQ. Here the CDR3 reads CASSFQGGNEQYF. The CDR3 DNA sequence: TGCGCCAGCAGCTTTCAGGGAGGGAACGAGCAGTACTTC.

This clone showed up just once. CDR3 nucleotide sequence: TGTGCCAGCAGCCCGGAACAGCAGCCTCAAGAGACCCAGTACTTC. Its protein product is CASSPEQQPQETQYF. J is TRBJ2-5 and V is TRBV5-4; D is unclear. V shed 4 bases and J shed 2 bases, with 15 bases lying between them. The CDR3 contains 15 residues. Per germline, CDR1 SGHNT and CDR2 YYREEE (reference sequence).

V is TRBV11-2 and J is TRBJ2-1; 7 bases line up with TRBD1. Germline values: CDR1 SGHAT, CDR2 FQNNGV. V dropped 5 bases and J dropped 4; count of bases not matched to a gene: 5. The CDR3 contains 14 residues. Here the CDR3 DNA reads TGTGCCAGCAGCAGCAGGGGGAATTACAATGAGCAGTTCTTC. This encodes CASSSRGNYNEQFF.

There are a few counts of this clone. This chain joins TRBV25-1 and TRBJ1-3; D uncertain. The CDR3 is 17 residues long. The V gene's germline CDR1 is MGHDK and CDR2 SYGVNS. V lost 1 base and J lost 0, with 13 bases in between. The DNA of the CDR3 is TGTGCCAGCAGTGAATCGACTTCCCCGAGCTCTGGAAACACCATATATTTT. It codes for CASSESTSPSSGNTIYF.

This chain connects TRBV18 to TRBJ2-4; D perhaps matches TRBD1 (6 bases). The V gene lost 6 bases and the J gene lost 8 bases, with 20 bases spanning the gap. Germline lookup yields CDR1 KGHSH and CDR2 LQKENI. CDR3 size: 15 residues. DNA for the CDR3: TGTGCCAGCTCCCTGGGGGCCGCGGCCCAGGACATTCAGTACTTC. Amino acid sequence: CASSLGAAAQDIQYF.

The rearrangement uses TRBV7-3 and TRBJ2-1; TRBD1 matches at 11 bases. Germline assignment: CDR1 SGHTA and CDR2 FQGTGA. After removal of 3 bases from V and 6 bases from J, the junction contained 4 bases not matched to a gene. This CDR3 has 15 amino acids. The DNA for the CDR3 is TGTGCCAGCAGCTTTGGACAGGGGGCTGTCAATGAGCAGTTCTTC. Protein: CASSFGQGAVNEQFF. Full variable domain (remainder filled in from reference TRBV7-3 and TRBJ2-1): GAGVSQTPSNKVTEKGKYVELRCDPISGHTALYWYRQSLGQGPEFLIYFQGTGAADDSGLPNDRFFAVRPEGSVSTLKIQRTERGDSAVYLCASSFGQGAVNEQFFGPGTRLTVL.

The chain is built from TRBV9 and TRBJ2-2; a weak D match, TRBD2 (6 bases). The CDR3 has 14 amino acids. The V and J ends lost 3 bases and 5 bases respectively, with 11 bases between them. From germline, CDR1 is SGDLS and CDR2 YYNGEE. For the CDR3, the DNA is TGTGCCAGCAGCGACCGGGGGAGGACCGGGGAGCTGTTTTTT. Encoded protein: CASSDRGRTGELFF.